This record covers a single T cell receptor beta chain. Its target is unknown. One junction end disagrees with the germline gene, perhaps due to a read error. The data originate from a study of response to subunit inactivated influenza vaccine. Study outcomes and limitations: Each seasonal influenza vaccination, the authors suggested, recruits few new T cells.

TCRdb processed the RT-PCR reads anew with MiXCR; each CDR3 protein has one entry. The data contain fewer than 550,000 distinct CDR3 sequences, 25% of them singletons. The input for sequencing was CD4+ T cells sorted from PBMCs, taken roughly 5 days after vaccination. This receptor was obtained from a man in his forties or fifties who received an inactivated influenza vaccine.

CDR3 DNA: TGCAGTGCTAAGGAGGGGATTAACACTGACCCCTCATTT. As protein: CSAKEGINTDPSF. The rearrangement links TRBV20-1 to TRBJ1-1, with a tentative D call TRBD1 (5 bases). CDR1 and CDR2 from the germline V gene are DFQATT and SNEGSKA (reference sequence). The CDR3 loop spans 13 amino acids.